The clone carrying this T cell receptor beta chain was counted between two and nine times. The data stem from a study of T cells after yellow fever vaccination. Background on the study: Each low-cell-number fraction was prepared by means of SMART-Seq v4 Ultra Low Input.

V was pared by 2 bases and J by 6 bases, with 7 bases between. Germline-derived CDR1 and CDR2 are KGHSH and LQKENI. This CDR3 spans 13 amino acids. TCRdb re-called the 5' RACE reads through MiXCR, storing one row per CDR3 protein. In the table there are 280,000 or so distinct CDR3 sequences, about 10% of which are singletons. The TCR comes from a man aged 18 to 35 who received the YFV17D yellow fever vaccine. This material consisted of CD4+ T cells sorted from PBMCs, taken 5 days after the yellow fever booster vaccination. The chain joins TRBV18 to TRBJ2-2; no clear D. CDR3 DNA: TGTGCCAGCTCACCAAATGAGGCCGGGGAGCTGTTTTTT. It codes for CASSPNEAGELFF.